This T cell receptor (beta chain) emerged from a study of cytomegalovirus exposure and HLA in healthy donors. For this clone: Its target is not known.

Germline CDR1 reads GTSNPN; CDR2 reads SVGIG (reference sequence). The CDR3 has 16 amino acids. The junction had 13 bases not matched to a gene; V was cut back by 5 bases and J by 7 bases. Study outcomes and limitations: Among the CMV-associated chains, three were confirmed in vitro as specific for CMV antigens.

The primer mix had 60 Vbeta and 13 Jbeta primers. Assay used: immunoSEQ multiplex PCR; TCRdb lists only in-frame clones, some missing. Of around 300,000 clones listed, 84% were seen once; the top ten hold roughly 2%. This TCR was recovered from a woman aged 35 to 49 in good health and CMV-seropositive. Sequencing was performed on PBMCs. This chain uses TRBV30 with TRBJ2-1; 11 nucleotides agree with TRBD2. CDR3 region: CAWAPLAGGPGNEQFF. CDR3 in DNA: TGTGCCTGGGCCCCTCTAGCGGGAGGCCCTGGAAATGAGCAGTTCTTC.